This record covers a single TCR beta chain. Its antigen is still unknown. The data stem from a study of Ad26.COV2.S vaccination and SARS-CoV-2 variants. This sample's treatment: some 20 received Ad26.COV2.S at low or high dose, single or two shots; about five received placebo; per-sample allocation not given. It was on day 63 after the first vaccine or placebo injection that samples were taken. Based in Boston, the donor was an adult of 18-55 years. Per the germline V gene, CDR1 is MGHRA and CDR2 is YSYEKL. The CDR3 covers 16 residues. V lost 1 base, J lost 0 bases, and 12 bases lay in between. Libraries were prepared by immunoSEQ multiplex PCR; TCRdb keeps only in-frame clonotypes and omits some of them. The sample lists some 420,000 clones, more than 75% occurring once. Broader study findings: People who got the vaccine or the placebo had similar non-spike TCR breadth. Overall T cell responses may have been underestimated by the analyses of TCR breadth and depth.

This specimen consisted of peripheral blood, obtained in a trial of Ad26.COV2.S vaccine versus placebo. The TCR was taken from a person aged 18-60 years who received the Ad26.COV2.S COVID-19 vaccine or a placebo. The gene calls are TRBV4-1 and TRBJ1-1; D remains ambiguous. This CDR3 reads CASSQVGTRVNTEAFF. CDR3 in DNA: TGCGCCAGCAGCCAAGTGGGAACAAGGGTGAACACTGAAGCTTTCTTT.